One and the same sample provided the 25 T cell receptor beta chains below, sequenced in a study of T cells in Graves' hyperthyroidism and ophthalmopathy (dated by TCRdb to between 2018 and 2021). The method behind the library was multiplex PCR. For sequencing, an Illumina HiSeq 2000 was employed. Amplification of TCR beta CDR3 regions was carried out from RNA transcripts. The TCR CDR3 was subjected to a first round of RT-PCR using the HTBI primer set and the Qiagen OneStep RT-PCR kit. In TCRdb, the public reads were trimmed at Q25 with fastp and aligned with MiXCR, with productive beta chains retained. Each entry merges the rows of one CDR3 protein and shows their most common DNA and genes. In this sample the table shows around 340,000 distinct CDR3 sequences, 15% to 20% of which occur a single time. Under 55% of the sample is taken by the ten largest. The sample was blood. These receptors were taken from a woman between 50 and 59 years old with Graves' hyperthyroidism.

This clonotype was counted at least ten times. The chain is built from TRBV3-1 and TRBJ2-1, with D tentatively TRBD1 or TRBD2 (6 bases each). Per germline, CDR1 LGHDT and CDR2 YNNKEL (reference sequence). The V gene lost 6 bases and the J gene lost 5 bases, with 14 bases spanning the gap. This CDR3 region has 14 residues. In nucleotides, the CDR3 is TGTGCCAGCAGTACAGTCGGGGGCAACAATGAGCAGTTCTTC. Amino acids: CASSTVGGNNEQFF.

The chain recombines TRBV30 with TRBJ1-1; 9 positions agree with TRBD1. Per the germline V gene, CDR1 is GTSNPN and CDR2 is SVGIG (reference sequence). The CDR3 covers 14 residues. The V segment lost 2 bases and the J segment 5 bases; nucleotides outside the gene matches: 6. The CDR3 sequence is CAWSPGQGGTEAFF. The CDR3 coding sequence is TGTGCCTGGAGTCCGGGACAGGGTGGGACTGAAGCTTTCTTT.

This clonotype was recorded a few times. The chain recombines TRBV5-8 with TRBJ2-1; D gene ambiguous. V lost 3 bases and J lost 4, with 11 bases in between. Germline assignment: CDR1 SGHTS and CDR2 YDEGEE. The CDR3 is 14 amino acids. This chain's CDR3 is CASSWQGYYNEQFF. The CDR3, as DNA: TGTGCCAGCAGCTGGCAAGGATATTACAATGAGCAGTTCTTC.

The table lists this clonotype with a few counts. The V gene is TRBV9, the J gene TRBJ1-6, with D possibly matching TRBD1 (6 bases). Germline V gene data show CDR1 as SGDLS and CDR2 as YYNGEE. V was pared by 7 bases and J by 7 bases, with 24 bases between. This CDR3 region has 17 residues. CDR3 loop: CASLQGRGAQLNSPLHF. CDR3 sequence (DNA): TGTGCCAGCCTTCAGGGGAGAGGGGCCCAGTTAAATTCACCCCTCCACTTT. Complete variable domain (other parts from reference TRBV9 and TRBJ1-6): DSGVTQTPKHLITATGQRVTLRCSPRSGDLSVYWYQQSLDQGLQFLIQYYNGEERAKGNILERFSAQQFPDLHSELNLSSLELGDSALYFCASLQGRGAQLNSPLHFGNGTRLTVT.

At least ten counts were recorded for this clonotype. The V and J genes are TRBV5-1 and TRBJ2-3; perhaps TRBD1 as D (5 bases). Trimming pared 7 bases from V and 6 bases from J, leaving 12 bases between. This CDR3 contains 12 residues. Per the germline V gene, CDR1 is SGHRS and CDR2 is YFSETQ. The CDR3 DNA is TGCGCCAGCTCTAAGCCAGGGGATACGCAGTATTTT. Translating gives CASSKPGDTQYF.

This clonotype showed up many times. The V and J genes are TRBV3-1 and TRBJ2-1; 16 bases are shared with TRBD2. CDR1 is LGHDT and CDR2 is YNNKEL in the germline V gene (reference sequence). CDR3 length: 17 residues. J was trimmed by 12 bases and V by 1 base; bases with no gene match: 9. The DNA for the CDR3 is TGTGCCAGCAGCCAAGCCGAGGGACTAGCGGGAGGGATCGTGCAGTTCTTC. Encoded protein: CASSQAEGLAGGIVQFF.

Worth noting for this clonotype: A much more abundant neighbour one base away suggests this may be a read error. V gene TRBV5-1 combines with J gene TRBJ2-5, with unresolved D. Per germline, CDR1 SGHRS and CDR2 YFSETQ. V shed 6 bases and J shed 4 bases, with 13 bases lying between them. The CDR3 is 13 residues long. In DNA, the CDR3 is TGCGCCAGCAATTGGGGTAACGGAGAGACCCAGTACTTC. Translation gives CASNWGNGETQYF.

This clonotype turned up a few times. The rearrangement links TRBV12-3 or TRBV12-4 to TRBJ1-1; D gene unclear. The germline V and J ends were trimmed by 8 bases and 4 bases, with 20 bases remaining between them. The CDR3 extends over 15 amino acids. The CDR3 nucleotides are TGTGCCAGCGGCCTCGGGCTTGGGGTGACCACTGAAGCTTTCTTT. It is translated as CASGLGLGVTTEAFF.

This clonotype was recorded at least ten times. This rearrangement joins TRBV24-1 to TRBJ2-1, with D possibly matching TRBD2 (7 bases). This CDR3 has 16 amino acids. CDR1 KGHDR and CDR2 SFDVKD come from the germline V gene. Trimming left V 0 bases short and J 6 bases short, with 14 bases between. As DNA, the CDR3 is TGTGCCACCAGTGATTTGGGGGAGGGGGGCCTCAATGAGCAGTTCTTC. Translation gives CATSDLGEGGLNEQFF.

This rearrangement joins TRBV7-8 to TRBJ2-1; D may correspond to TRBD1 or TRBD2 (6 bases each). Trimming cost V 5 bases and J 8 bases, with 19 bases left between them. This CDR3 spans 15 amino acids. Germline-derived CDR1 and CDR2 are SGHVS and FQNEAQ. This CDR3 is CASSPLGGKGDEQFF. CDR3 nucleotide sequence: TGTGCCAGCAGCCCCCTAGGGGGGAAAGGGGATGAGCAGTTCTTC.

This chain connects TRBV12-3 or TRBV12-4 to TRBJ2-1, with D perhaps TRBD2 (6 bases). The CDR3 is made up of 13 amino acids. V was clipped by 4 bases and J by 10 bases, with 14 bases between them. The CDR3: CASSWRLDREQFF. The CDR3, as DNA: TGTGCCAGCAGTTGGAGACTAGACCGGGAGCAGTTCTTC.

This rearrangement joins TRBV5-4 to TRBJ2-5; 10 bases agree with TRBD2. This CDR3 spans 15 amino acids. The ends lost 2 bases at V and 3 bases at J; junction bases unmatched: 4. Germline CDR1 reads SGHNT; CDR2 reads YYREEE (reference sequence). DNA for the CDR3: TGTGCCAGCAGCTTTGCTACTAGCGGGGAAGAGACCCAGTACTTC. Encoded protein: CASSFATSGEETQYF.

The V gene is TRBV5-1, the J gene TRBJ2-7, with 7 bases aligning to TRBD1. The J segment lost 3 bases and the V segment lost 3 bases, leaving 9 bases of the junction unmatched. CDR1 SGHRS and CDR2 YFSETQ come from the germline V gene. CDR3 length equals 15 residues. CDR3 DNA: TGCGCCAGCAGCTCTCCGGGACAGACATTCTACGAGCAGTACTTC. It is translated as CASSSPGQTFYEQYF.

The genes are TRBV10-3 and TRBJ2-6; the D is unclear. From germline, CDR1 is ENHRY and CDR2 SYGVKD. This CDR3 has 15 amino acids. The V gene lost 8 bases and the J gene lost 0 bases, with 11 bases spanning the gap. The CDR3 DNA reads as TGTGCCATCGCGACCGAACGCTCTGGGGCCAACGTCCTGACTTTC. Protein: CAIATERSGANVLTF.

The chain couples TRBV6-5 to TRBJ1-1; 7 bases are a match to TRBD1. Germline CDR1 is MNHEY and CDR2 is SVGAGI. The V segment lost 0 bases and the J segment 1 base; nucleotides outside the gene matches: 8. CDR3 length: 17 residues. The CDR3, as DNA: TGTGCCAGCAGTTACTCATACCCCGGGACAGCGAACACTGAAGCTTTCTTT. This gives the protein CASSYSYPGTANTEAFF.

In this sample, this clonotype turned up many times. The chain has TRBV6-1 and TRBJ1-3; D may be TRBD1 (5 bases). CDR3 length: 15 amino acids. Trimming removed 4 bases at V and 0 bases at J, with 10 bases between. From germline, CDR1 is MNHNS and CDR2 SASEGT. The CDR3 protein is CASSATGYSGNTIYF. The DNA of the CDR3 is TGTGCCAGCAGTGCTACAGGATACTCTGGAAACACCATATATTTT.

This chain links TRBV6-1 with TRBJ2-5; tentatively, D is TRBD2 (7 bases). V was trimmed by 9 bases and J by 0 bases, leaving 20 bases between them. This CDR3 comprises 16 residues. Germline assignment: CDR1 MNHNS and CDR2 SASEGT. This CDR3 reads CASTPMGGPYQETQYF. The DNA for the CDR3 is TGTGCCAGTACCCCTATGGGGGGGCCGTACCAAGAGACCCAGTACTTC.

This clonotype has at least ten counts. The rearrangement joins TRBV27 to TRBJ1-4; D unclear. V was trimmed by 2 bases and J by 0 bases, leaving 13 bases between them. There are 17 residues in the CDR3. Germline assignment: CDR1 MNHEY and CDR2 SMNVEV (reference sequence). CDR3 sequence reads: CASSLAGNLATNEKLFF. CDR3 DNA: TGTGCCAGCAGTTTAGCGGGGAACCTTGCAACTAATGAAAAACTGTTTTTT.

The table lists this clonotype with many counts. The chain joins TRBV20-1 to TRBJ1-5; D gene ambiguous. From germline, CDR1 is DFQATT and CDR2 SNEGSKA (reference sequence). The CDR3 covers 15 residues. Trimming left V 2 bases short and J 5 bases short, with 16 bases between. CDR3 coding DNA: TGCAGTGCTAGAAATCGGGCCTCCCCGGATCAGCCCCAGCATTTT. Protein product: CSARNRASPDQPQHF.

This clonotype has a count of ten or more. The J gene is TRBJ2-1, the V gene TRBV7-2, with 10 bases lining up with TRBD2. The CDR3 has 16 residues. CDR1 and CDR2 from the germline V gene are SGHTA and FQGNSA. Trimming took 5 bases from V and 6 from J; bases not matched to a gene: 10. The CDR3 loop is CASSREPSGGSNEQFF. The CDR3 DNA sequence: TGTGCCAGCAGCCGAGAACCTAGCGGGGGCTCCAATGAGCAGTTCTTC.

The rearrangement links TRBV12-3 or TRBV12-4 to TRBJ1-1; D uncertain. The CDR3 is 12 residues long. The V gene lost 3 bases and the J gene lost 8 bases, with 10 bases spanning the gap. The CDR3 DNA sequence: TGTGCCAGCAGTTTGATGGCGGCCGAAGCTTTCTTT. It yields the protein CASSLMAAEAFF.

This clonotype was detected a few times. In DNA, the CDR3 is TGCAGCGGTGGACAGGGAGGCGCTGAAGCTTTCTTT. This encodes CSGGQGGAEAFF. The chain carries TRBV29-1 and TRBJ1-1; 8 bases align to TRBD1. The CDR3 runs to 12 residues. J was trimmed by 6 bases and V by 7 bases; bases with no gene match: 7. The germline V gene encodes CDR1 SQVTM and CDR2 ANQGSEA.

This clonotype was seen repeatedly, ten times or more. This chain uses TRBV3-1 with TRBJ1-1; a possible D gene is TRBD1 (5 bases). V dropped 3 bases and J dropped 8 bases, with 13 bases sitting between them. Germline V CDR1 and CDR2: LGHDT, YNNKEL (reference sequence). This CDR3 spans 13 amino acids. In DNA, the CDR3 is TGTGCCAGCAGCCATGGGGGGATTTTGGAAGCTTTCTTT. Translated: CASSHGGILEAFF.

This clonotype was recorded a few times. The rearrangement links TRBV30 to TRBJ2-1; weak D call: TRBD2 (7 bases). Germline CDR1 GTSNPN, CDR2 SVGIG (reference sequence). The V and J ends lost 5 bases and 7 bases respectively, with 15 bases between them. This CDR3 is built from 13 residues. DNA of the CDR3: TGTGCCTGGGAAGGGGGGGGGCGGAATGAGCAGTTCTTC. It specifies CAWEGGGRNEQFF.

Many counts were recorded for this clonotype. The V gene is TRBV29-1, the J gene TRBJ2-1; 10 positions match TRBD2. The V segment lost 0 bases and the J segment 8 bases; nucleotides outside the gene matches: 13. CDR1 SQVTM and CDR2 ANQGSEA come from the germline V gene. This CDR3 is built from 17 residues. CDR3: CSVEEGLAGGRVYEQFF. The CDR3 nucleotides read TGCAGCGTTGAAGAAGGGTTAGCGGGAGGCCGAGTCTATGAGCAGTTCTTC.